This T cell receptor beta chain comes out of a study of control samples from healthy donors and cancer patients. This clone appeared once. The repertoire was sequenced with immunoSEQ multiplex PCR; TCRdb's copy has only in-frame clones and lacks some. The data show roughly 100,000 clones, with about four fifths seen just once and around 13% held by the top ten. The CDR3 sequence is 14 residues long. Deletions cut 7 bases from V and 5 bases from J, with 15 bases between. Per germline, CDR1 MRHNA and CDR2 SNTAGT. This receptor was obtained from a woman aged 45 to 65 in good health. The sample consisted of blood. This chain joins TRBV6-4 and TRBJ2-1, with D perhaps TRBD1 (6 bases). The CDR3 nucleotides are TGTGCCAGCAAACAGGGAACGGCTGACAATGAGCAGTTCTTC. It yields the protein CASKQGTADNEQFF.